The next 28 T cell receptor beta chains were all read from a single sample in a study of blood T cell repertoires in COVID-19. Measured with immunoSEQ multiplex PCR; TCRdb has only the in-frame clones, and not every one. The sample records a few hundred thousand clones, around 82% being singletons. Sequenced material: PBMCs or T cells enriched from blood (not recorded which). The origin of the receptors is a man in his forties or fifties who had recovered from COVID-19.

This chain links TRBV5-1 with TRBJ2-1; the match to TRBD1 covers 7 bases. The V gene's germline CDR1 is SGHRS and CDR2 YFSETQ. The length of the CDR3 is 15 residues. V lost 0 bases, J lost 4 bases, and 4 bases stayed unmatched. CDR3 in amino acids: CASSLDTGQYNEQFF. The CDR3 nucleotides read TGCGCCAGCAGCTTGGATACGGGACAGTACAATGAGCAGTTCTTC.

The chain employs TRBV28 and TRBJ2-7, with TRBD2 as a possible D gene (6 bases). The CDR3 has 14 amino acids. CDR1 and CDR2 from the germline V gene are MDHEN and SYDVKM. Trimming removed 4 bases at V and 0 bases at J, with 10 bases between. The CDR3 DNA is TGTGCCAGCAGTTGGGACGGGGGCTCCTACGAGCAGTACTTC. Its translation: CASSWDGGSYEQYF. The full variable domain, rest sourced from reference TRBV28 and TRBJ2-7, is DVKVTQSSRYLVKRTGEKVFLECVQDMDHENMFWYRQDPGLGLRLIYFSYDVKMKEKGDIPEGYSVSREKKERFSLILESASTNQTSMYLCASSWDGGSYEQYFGPGTRLTVT.

This clone has a single count. The chain links TRBV19 to TRBJ2-5, with 8 bases identical to TRBD2. The ends lost 5 bases at V and 0 bases at J; junction bases unmatched: 2. The CDR3 has 14 residues. The germline gives CDR1 LNHDA, CDR2 SQIVND (reference sequence). CDR3 DNA sequence: TGTGCCAGTAGTCTTAGCGGGGACCAAGAGACCCAGTACTTC. Translation: CASSLSGDQETQYF.

V is TRBV11-3 and J is TRBJ2-3, with D possibly TRBD1 on 5 matching bases. This CDR3 has 16 residues. Trimming took 0 bases from V and 3 from J, leaving 13 bases between them. Per the germline V gene, CDR1 is SGHNT and CDR2 is YENEEA. The chain's CDR3 is CASSLDLGALTDTQYF. DNA for the CDR3: TGTGCCAGCAGCTTAGACCTAGGGGCGTTGACAGATACGCAGTATTTT.

The chain uses TRBV29-1 and TRBJ1-3; 9 bases fit TRBD1. The ends lost 4 bases at V and 1 base at J; junction bases unmatched: 8. This CDR3 comprises 16 residues. Germline CDR1 is SQVTM and CDR2 is ANQGSEA. The CDR3 spells CSVAQGAPGSGNTIYF. The CDR3 coding sequence is TGCAGCGTTGCACAGGGGGCGCCCGGTTCTGGAAACACCATATATTTT.

This clone was detected only a few times. The chain couples TRBV5-1 to TRBJ1-1; possibly TRBD1 for D (5 bases). CDR3 length: 14 amino acids. CDR1 is SGHRS, CDR2 YFSETQ, per germline. Trimming pared 1 base from V and 5 bases from J, leaving 12 bases between. The CDR3: CASSLSQGKTEAFF. The CDR3, as DNA: TGCGCCAGCAGCTTGAGTCAGGGTAAAACTGAAGCTTTCTTT.

This clone appeared a single time. J is TRBJ2-5 and V is TRBV12-5, with 7 bases aligning to TRBD1. Germline V gene sequence: CDR1 LGHNT, CDR2 FRNRAP. This CDR3 region has 15 residues. V lost 1 base, J lost 2 bases, and 4 bases stayed unmatched. CDR3 in amino acids: CASGLGQGRQETQYF. The DNA of the CDR3 is TGTGCTAGTGGTTTGGGACAGGGTCGTCAAGAGACCCAGTACTTC.

Concerning this clone itself: Sequence at one end of the junction differs from germline and may be a read error. V and J are TRBV7-7 and TRBJ2-2; 11 bases are a match to TRBD2. Per germline, CDR1 SSHAT and CDR2 FNYEAQ (reference sequence). The CDR3 has 15 residues. The CDR3 DNA reads TGTGCTAGCAGCTTAGCGGGAGGGCCCACCGGGGAGCTGTTTTTT. It specifies CASSLAGGPTGELFF.

This clone has at least ten counts. V usage is TRBV7-9 and J usage is TRBJ2-1, with 13 bases fitting TRBD2. Per germline, CDR1 SEHNR and CDR2 FQNEAQ (reference sequence). The CDR3 is 15 residues long. V was clipped by 5 bases and J by 5 bases; unmatched bases: 3. The CDR3 here is CASSRTSGRDNEQFF. The CDR3 DNA sequence: TGTGCCAGCAGCCGGACTAGCGGGAGAGACAATGAGCAGTTCTTC.

The V and J genes are TRBV3-1 (or the pseudogene TRBV3-2) and TRBJ1-5; D gene ambiguous. The CDR3 runs 13 residues. Trimming stripped 0 bases from V and 7 bases from J, with 7 bases between. In germline, CDR1 is LGHDT, CDR2 YNNKEL (reference sequence). CDR3 in amino acids: CASSQDGVQPQHF. The CDR3 DNA reads TGTGCCAGCAGCCAAGATGGAGTCCAGCCCCAGCATTTT.

The gene calls are TRBV10-3 and TRBJ1-3; maybe TRBD1 (6 bases). CDR3 length equals 17 residues. Looked up from germline, CDR1 is ENHRY and CDR2 is SYGVKD. Trimming took off 8 bases at V and 0 bases at J, with 20 bases between the two ends. Here the CDR3 reads CAIGRGTPNGSGNTIYF. The CDR3 nucleotides read TGTGCCATCGGGAGGGGGACGCCTAATGGCTCTGGAAACACCATATATTTT.

The chain links TRBV9 to TRBJ1-4; D unclear. The germline gives CDR1 SGDLS, CDR2 YYNGEE. The V end lost 3 bases, the J end lost 8 bases, and 14 bases lay between the germline ends. The CDR3 is 14 amino acids. CDR3 nucleotides: TGTGCCAGCAGCGCCTTAGCGGGTAGGGAAAAACTGTTTTTT. The encoded protein is CASSALAGREKLFF. Looking up the rest from reference TRBV9 and TRBJ1-4 gives the full variable domain: DSGVTQTPKHLITATGQRVTLRCSPRSGDLSVYWYQQSLDQGLQFLIQYYNGEERAKGNILERFSAQQFPDLHSELNLSSLELGDSALYFCASSALAGREKLFFGSGTQLSVL.

The chain employs TRBV5-5 and TRBJ1-2; 10 nucleotides line up with TRBD1. V shed 4 bases and J 1 base; nucleotides not matched to a gene: 10. This CDR3 contains 17 residues. In germline, CDR1 is SGHKS, CDR2 YYEKEE (reference sequence). CDR3 in amino acids: CASSPSPRTGGNYGYTF. Here the CDR3 DNA reads TGTGCCAGCAGCCCCAGTCCCAGGACAGGGGGTAACTATGGCTACACCTTC.

On this clone: Other DNA sequences in the same sample also yield this CDR3. The V and J genes are TRBV7-2 and TRBJ1-2; D gene unclear. The CDR3 length is 13 residues. The V end was cut by 5 bases, the J end by 6 bases, with 13 bases between. The V gene's germline CDR1 is SGHTA and CDR2 FQGNSA. CDR3 in DNA: TGTGCCAGCAGCCTAGGGAGGGCGGATGGCTACACCTTC. It specifies CASSLGRADGYTF.

Written as DNA, the CDR3 is TGTGCCAGCAGTTTGGGACTAGAAGGGGGCGAGCAGTTCTTC. Protein product: CASSLGLEGGEQFF. The genes are TRBV11-3 and TRBJ2-1, with D perhaps TRBD2 (8 bases). Per the germline V gene, CDR1 is SGHNT and CDR2 is YENEEA. The V end was cut by 6 bases, the J end by 10 bases, with 19 bases between. This CDR3 contains 14 residues.

The rearrangement joins TRBV9 to TRBJ2-1; 8 nucleotides line up with TRBD1. The V gene's germline CDR1 is SGDLS and CDR2 YYNGEE. J was trimmed by 7 bases and V by 3 bases; bases with no gene match: 15. This CDR3 is built from 17 residues. The CDR3 loop reads CASSAGSGTGAFNEQFF. The CDR3 bases are TGTGCCAGCAGCGCGGGATCCGGGACAGGCGCGTTTAATGAGCAGTTCTTC.

A remark on this clone: Other DNA variants within this sample encode the same CDR3. This chain joins TRBV7-2 and TRBJ2-1; 13 nucleotides match TRBD2. The ends lost 3 bases at V and 5 bases at J; junction bases unmatched: 1. Per germline, CDR1 SGHTA and CDR2 FQGNSA. The CDR3 has 15 amino acids. Written as DNA, the CDR3 is TGTGCCAGCAGCTTGACTAGCGGGAGGCACAATGAGCAGTTCTTC. It translates to CASSLTSGRHNEQFF.

The genes are TRBV3-1 (or the pseudogene TRBV3-2) and TRBJ1-2, with TRBD1 matching over 8 bases. Germline CDR1 LGHDT, CDR2 YNNKEL (reference sequence). Trimming removed 4 bases from V and 4 bases from J; junction bases left unmatched: 2. This CDR3 is 13 amino acids long. The CDR3: CASSPGQGYGYTF. In DNA form, the CDR3 reads TGTGCCAGCAGCCCAGGACAGGGCTATGGCTACACCTTC.

The chain joins TRBV29-1 to TRBJ1-2, with D perhaps TRBD1 (6 bases). The germline V gene has CDR1 SQVTM and CDR2 ANQGSEA. Trimming cost V 8 bases and J 3 bases, with 16 bases left between them. The length of the CDR3 is 13 residues. CDR3 region: CSIGRTVDYGYTF. In nucleotides, the CDR3 is TGCAGCATTGGGAGGACAGTCGACTATGGCTACACCTTC.

This chain links TRBV2 with TRBJ1-1; 9 nucleotides match TRBD1. The CDR3 runs 14 residues. The germline gives CDR1 SNHLY, CDR2 FYNNEI. V lost 8 bases to trimming and J lost 3 bases; unmatched junction nucleotides: 7. The CDR3: CASGRDREYTEAFF. DNA of the CDR3: TGTGCCAGCGGGAGGGACAGGGAATACACTGAAGCTTTCTTT.

V gene TRBV6-5 combines with J gene TRBJ1-1; TRBD1 agrees at 9 bases. V lost 2 bases and J lost 6; bases outside the gene matches: 7. Germline V gives CDR1 MNHEY, CDR2 SVGAGI. This CDR3 contains 15 residues. CDR3 sequence: CASSYRRQGVAEAFF. CDR3 coding DNA: TGTGCCAGCAGTTACCGTCGACAGGGGGTGGCTGAAGCTTTCTTT.

The chain links TRBV18 to TRBJ1-5; tentative D call: TRBD1 (5 bases). The CDR3 contains 15 residues. Trimming cost V 0 bases and J 6 bases, with 12 bases left between them. CDR1 is KGHSH, CDR2 LQKENI, per germline. The CDR3 spells CASSPPMLGGQPQHF. The CDR3 DNA reads as TGTGCCAGCTCACCACCTATGCTGGGGGGTCAGCCCCAGCATTTT.

The genes are TRBV29-1 and TRBJ2-3; possibly TRBD1 for D (6 bases). V shed 5 bases and J shed 6 bases, with 15 bases lying between them. The V gene's germline CDR1 is SQVTM and CDR2 ANQGSEA. The CDR3 spans 13 residues. Here the CDR3 DNA reads TGCAGCGTTAGCAGTGGGACAAGGGATACGCAGTATTTT. Protein sequence: CSVSSGTRDTQYF.

The chain joins TRBV3-1 (or the pseudogene TRBV3-2) to TRBJ2-1; no clear D. The CDR3 loop spans 18 amino acids. Germline CDR1 LGHDT, CDR2 YNNKEL (reference sequence). V was cut by 4 bases and J by 0 bases, with 19 bases left in between. CDR3 bases: TGTGCCAGCAGCCCACGGTCGTGGCGGAAGAGCTCCTACAATGAGCAGTTCTTC. Protein product: CASSPRSWRKSSYNEQFF.

CDR3 residues: CATSDAGTGDYEQYF. As DNA, the CDR3 is TGTGCCACCAGTGATGCCGGGACAGGGGACTACGAGCAGTACTTC. The rearrangement joins TRBV24-1 to TRBJ2-7, with 10 nucleotides matching TRBD1. CDR3 length: 15 amino acids. V lost 3 bases to trimming and J lost 3 bases; unmatched junction nucleotides: 4. Per germline, CDR1 KGHDR and CDR2 SFDVKD.

J is TRBJ1-6 and V is TRBV6-1; D is ambiguous. This CDR3 contains 17 residues. CDR1 and CDR2 from the germline V gene are MNHNS and SASEGT. Trimming left V 3 bases short and J 10 bases short, with 22 bases between. The CDR3 region has the DNA TGTGCCAGCAGTGATCGATTAATACGGGTAACACCATCACCCCTCCACTTT. Amino acid sequence: CASSDRLIRVTPSPLHF.

This clone was detected once. The chain is built from TRBV6-2 or TRBV6-3 and TRBJ2-3, with D maybe TRBD2 (5 bases). The germline V gene encodes CDR1 MNHEY and CDR2 SVGEGT. Deletions cut 4 bases from V and 3 bases from J, with 20 bases between. This CDR3 contains 17 residues. CDR3 amino acids: CASSSPILDYSTDTQYF. The CDR3, as DNA: TGTGCCAGCAGTTCACCAATACTAGATTACTCAACAGATACGCAGTATTTT.

The chain is built from TRBV6-2 or TRBV6-3 and TRBJ2-7, with a possible D match to TRBD1 (6 bases). The length of the CDR3 is 18 residues. With 6 bases removed from V and 6 bases from J, the gap between germline ends came to 30 bases. Looked up from germline, CDR1 is MNHEY and CDR2 is SVGEGT. Here the CDR3 DNA reads TGTGCCAGCAGCGGGGCAGACAGGCTATTAGACGGGAAAGGCGAGCAGTACTTC. Its protein product is CASSGADRLLDGKGEQYF.